The subject of this entry is one T cell receptor beta chain. The sample originates from a study of blood T cell repertoires in COVID-19. As for the study in general: The analysed material was cDNA or gDNA that came from T cells, B-cell-depleted T cells, or PBMCs.

Germline loops: CDR1 LNHNV, CDR2 YYDKDF (reference sequence). V shed 0 bases and J 0 bases; nucleotides not matched to a gene: 6. The CDR3 has 18 residues. Method: immunoSEQ multiplex PCR; TCRdb's copy keeps in-frame clones and lacks some. The sample shows roughly 230,000 clones, 90% of them seen only once. The genes are TRBV15 and TRBJ2-1, with 9 bases lining up with TRBD2. The sequenced material came from peripheral blood. The clonotype was recovered from a woman aged 55-69 years with COVID-19, enrolled during active disease. CDR3 in amino acids: CATSRDLGSGSSYNEQFF. In nucleotides, the CDR3 is TGTGCCACCAGCAGAGATCTTGGTAGCGGGAGCTCCTACAATGAGCAGTTCTTC. Complete variable domain (other parts from reference TRBV15 and TRBJ2-1): DAMVIQNPRYQVTQFGKPVTLSCSQTLNHNVMYWYQQKSSQAPKLLFHYYDKDFNNEADTPDNFQSRRPNTSFCFLDIRSPGLGDTAMYLCATSRDLGSGSSYNEQFFGPGTRLTVL.